The 20 T cell receptor beta chains reported below all come from one sample, sequenced in a study of cytomegalovirus exposure and HLA in healthy donors. The table came from immunoSEQ multiplex PCR; TCRdb's copy has only in-frame clones and leaves some out. The data show 180,000 or so clones, roughly 86% seen once. The sequencing sample was made of PBMCs. The receptors were gathered from a man younger than 40 in good health and CMV-seropositive.

This clone came up a few times. This chain uses TRBV5-1 with TRBJ2-7, with 13 bases aligning to TRBD2. The ends lost 3 bases at V and 2 bases at J; junction bases unmatched: 5. Per the germline V gene, CDR1 is SGHRS and CDR2 is YFSETQ. This CDR3 has 16 residues. The CDR3 region has the DNA TGCGCCAGCAGCTCACTAGCGGGAGGGGCCCCCTACGAGCAGTACTTC. Translating it yields CASSSLAGGAPYEQYF. The full variable domain, its missing parts supplied by reference TRBV5-1 and TRBJ2-7, is KAGVTQTPRYLIKTRGQQVTLSCSPISGHRSVSWYQQTPGQGLQFLFEYFSETQRNKGNFPGRFSGRQFSNSRSEMNVSTLELGDSALYLCASSSLAGGAPYEQYFGPGTRLTVT.

This chain joins TRBV7-9 and TRBJ1-1; unclear D gene. Trimming left V 5 bases short and J 6 bases short, with 13 bases between. CDR1 SEHNR and CDR2 FQNEAQ come from the germline V gene (reference sequence). This CDR3 has 13 residues. The CDR3 loop reads CASSPPAGPEAFF. The CDR3 DNA follows: TGTGCCAGCAGCCCCCCAGCCGGGCCTGAAGCTTTCTTT.

The chain joins TRBV27 to TRBJ2-7; no clear D. This CDR3 spans 11 amino acids. V was pared by 6 bases and J by 2 bases, with 5 bases between. Germline-derived CDR1 and CDR2 are MNHEY and SMNVEV (reference sequence). CDR3 sequence reads: CASRTPYEQYF. Here the CDR3 DNA reads TGTGCCAGCAGAACACCCTACGAGCAGTACTTC.

The CDR3: CSVPDTEAFF. The CDR3 DNA reads as TGCAGCGTACCGGACACTGAAGCTTTCTTT. This chain uses TRBV29-1 with TRBJ1-1; D unclear. Germline CDR1 and CDR2: SQVTM and ANQGSEA. Trimming removed 6 bases from V and 3 bases from J, with 5 bases in between. This CDR3 is 10 amino acids long.

The V and J genes are TRBV9 and TRBJ2-2, with D possibly being TRBD2 (6 bases). CDR1 and CDR2 (germline): SGDLS, YYNGEE. V was shortened by 5 bases and J by 6 bases, with 20 bases between the two germline ends. CDR3 length: 16 amino acids. CDR3 loop: CASRAPSEGGAGELFF. Written as DNA, the CDR3 is TGTGCCAGCAGGGCACCCTCGGAGGGTGGAGCCGGGGAGCTGTTTTTT. The full variable domain, with the rest looked up from reference TRBV9 and TRBJ2-2, is DSGVTQTPKHLITATGQRVTLRCSPRSGDLSVYWYQQSLDQGLQFLIQYYNGEERAKGNILERFSAQQFPDLHSELNLSSLELGDSALYFCASRAPSEGGAGELFFGEGSRLTVL.

This sequence joins TRBV5-4 and TRBJ1-5; TRBD1 might be the D (5 bases). CDR1 is SGHNT, CDR2 YYREEE, per germline (reference sequence). The CDR3 loop spans 13 amino acids. Trimming cost V 0 bases and J 6 bases, with 7 bases left between them. Here the CDR3 reads CASSLGGVQPQHF. For the CDR3, the DNA is TGTGCCAGCAGCTTGGGGGGGGTTCAGCCCCAGCATTTT. The whole variable domain, filled in from reference TRBV5-4 and TRBJ1-5, reads ETGVTQSPTHLIKTRGQQVTLRCSSQSGHNTVSWYQQALGQGPQFIFQYYREEENGRGNFPPRFSGLQFPNYSSELNVNALELDDSALYLCASSLGGVQPQHFGDGTRLSIL.

The chain combines TRBV7-8 with TRBJ1-1; D gene uncertain. This CDR3 contains 13 residues. V lost 10 bases and J lost 1, with 13 bases in between. The germline CDR1 and CDR2 sequences are SGHVS and FQNEAQ. CDR3 in amino acids: CAISLGQNTEAFF. The DNA of the CDR3 is TGTGCCATCTCCCTAGGGCAGAACACTGAAGCTTTCTTT. Filled out from reference TRBV7-8 and TRBJ1-1, the complete variable domain reads GAGVSQSPRYKVAKRGQDVALRCDPISGHVSLFWYQQALGQGPEFLTYFQNEAQLDKSGLPSDRFFAERPEGSVSTLKIQRTQQEDSAVYLCAISLGQNTEAFFGQGTRLTVV.

This clone was recorded once. This sequence joins TRBV5-1 and TRBJ1-4, with D possibly matching TRBD1 (5 bases). The CDR3 is 14 amino acids. The V gene's germline CDR1 is SGHRS and CDR2 YFSETQ. Trimming shortened V by 6 bases and J by 4 bases, and 13 bases separated the two germline ends. The CDR3 here is CASTMRGDNEKLFF. The CDR3 nucleotides are TGCGCCAGCACAATGCGAGGGGATAATGAAAAACTGTTTTTT.

The CDR3 loop is CASSYSSPEAFF. CDR3 DNA: TGTGCCAGCAGTTACTCGAGTCCTGAAGCTTTCTTT. V gene TRBV6-6 combines with J gene TRBJ1-1; D remains ambiguous. The CDR3 spans 12 residues. Per the germline V gene, CDR1 is MNHNY and CDR2 is SVGAGI (reference sequence). V gave up 0 bases and J gave up 6 bases, with 5 bases separating them.

This clone was recorded a few times. The chain is built from TRBV28 and TRBJ2-5; D remains unclear. The CDR3 length is 12 residues. From germline, CDR1 is MDHEN and CDR2 SYDVKM. V was shortened by 3 bases and J by 4 bases, with 6 bases between the two germline ends. In nucleotides, the CDR3 is TGTGCCAGCAGTTTTTTAGGAGAGACCCAGTACTTC. Its translation is CASSFLGETQYF.

V usage is TRBV4-3 and J usage is TRBJ1-6; 10 nucleotides agree with TRBD1. Per the germline V gene, CDR1 is LGHNA and CDR2 is YSLEER. The CDR3 length is 19 residues. V shed 4 bases, J shed 0 bases, and the junction held 9 bases outside the gene matches. CDR3 protein: CASSLRDRGRSSYNSPLHF. The CDR3 DNA reads TGCGCCAGCAGCCTTCGGGACAGGGGAAGAAGCTCCTATAATTCACCCCTCCACTTT.

The rearrangement links TRBV10-3 to TRBJ2-7, with TRBD1 as a possible D gene (5 bases). Trimming took off 3 bases at V and 0 bases at J, with 12 bases between the two ends. Germline V gene data show CDR1 as ENHRY and CDR2 as SYGVKD. The CDR3 consists of 15 residues. CDR3 bases: TGTGCCATCAGTGATGCCAGGGTAGCCTCCTACGAGCAGTACTTC. It yields the protein CAISDARVASYEQYF.

The rearrangement joins TRBV9 to TRBJ2-3; D is ambiguous. From germline, CDR1 is SGDLS and CDR2 YYNGEE. The CDR3 length is 12 residues. Trimming pared 3 bases from V and 3 bases from J, leaving 5 bases between. Here the CDR3 reads CASSGHTDTQYF. CDR3 nucleotide sequence: TGTGCCAGCAGCGGACATACAGATACGCAGTATTTT.

V is TRBV19 and J is TRBJ1-5; TRBD1 is a possible D gene (5 bases). The CDR3 is 14 amino acids. The germline V gene has CDR1 LNHDA and CDR2 SQIVND (reference sequence). Trimming pared 8 bases from V and 0 bases from J, leaving 11 bases between. The CDR3 loop is CASGTDYSNQPQHF. CDR3 nucleotide sequence: TGTGCCAGTGGGACGGACTATAGCAATCAGCCCCAGCATTTT.

The V gene is TRBV7-2, the J gene TRBJ1-6, with 9 bases identical to TRBD1. The CDR3 runs to 14 residues. After removal of 1 base from V and 9 bases from J, the junction contained 1 base not matched to a gene. The germline gives CDR1 SGHTA, CDR2 FQGNSA. CDR3 protein: CASSLGGQGSPLHF. The CDR3 nucleotides read TGTGCCAGCAGCTTAGGGGGACAGGGTTCACCCCTCCACTTT.

The CDR3 here is CASSFRTTQGGNTQYF. The CDR3 nucleotides read TGCGCCAGCAGCTTCCGAACAACGCAGGGGGGAAATACGCAGTATTTT. The gene calls are TRBV5-1 and TRBJ2-3; a possible D gene is TRBD1 (7 bases). The V gene lost 2 bases and the J gene lost 7 bases, with 20 bases spanning the gap. The CDR3 loop spans 16 amino acids. In germline, CDR1 is SGHRS, CDR2 YFSETQ.

This chain connects TRBV20-1 to TRBJ1-1; TRBD1 is a possible D gene (6 bases). CDR3 length equals 11 residues. Germline assignment: CDR1 DFQATT and CDR2 SNEGSKA (reference sequence). Trimming stripped 7 bases from V and 4 bases from J, with 10 bases between. The CDR3 sequence: CSGTEGTEAFF. Written as DNA, the CDR3 is TGCAGTGGGACAGAGGGCACTGAAGCTTTCTTT.

The count of this clone is one. The rearrangement uses TRBV5-1 and TRBJ2-3; D remains unclear. With 4 bases removed from V and 0 bases from J, the gap between germline ends came to 15 bases. There are 16 residues in the CDR3. CDR1 and CDR2 from the germline V gene are SGHRS and YFSETQ. CDR3 loop: CASSPGDTTSTDTQYF. CDR3 in DNA: TGCGCCAGCAGCCCTGGTGACACCACTAGCACAGATACGCAGTATTTT.

The chain joins TRBV6-5 to TRBJ1-2; maybe TRBD1 (5 bases). Germline V CDR1 and CDR2: MNHEY, SVGAGI. V lost 6 bases and J 2 bases, leaving 10 bases between the germline ends. This CDR3 is built from 13 residues. This CDR3 reads CASSPGANYGYTF. For the CDR3, the DNA is TGTGCCAGCAGCCCCGGGGCCAACTATGGCTACACCTTC.

The chain recombines TRBV11-3 with TRBJ1-6; unclear D gene. Trimming removed 2 bases from V and 9 bases from J, with 11 bases in between. CDR1 SGHNT and CDR2 YENEEA come from the germline V gene. CDR3 size: 14 residues. CDR3 protein: CASSLSDMGSPLHF. DNA for the CDR3: TGTGCCAGCAGCTTATCGGATATGGGTTCACCCCTCCACTTT. The whole variable domain, remainder taken from reference TRBV11-3 and TRBJ1-6, is EAGVVQSPRYKIIEKKQPVAFWCNPISGHNTLYWYLQNLGQGPELLIRYENEEAVDDSQLPKDRFSAERLKGVDSTLKIQPAELGDSAVYLCASSLSDMGSPLHFGNGTRLTVT.